These 19 T cell receptor beta chains share one sample of origin, sequenced in a study of blood T cell repertoires in COVID-19. TCRdb keeps only in-frame clones here, not all; method: immunoSEQ multiplex PCR. The table records around 41,000 clones, around four fifths of them present only once. What was sequenced was peripheral blood. The receptors come from a woman aged 80 or older with active or convalescent COVID-19.

The chain is built from TRBV5-5 and TRBJ1-6; D unclear. From germline, CDR1 is SGHKS and CDR2 YYEKEE (reference sequence). The CDR3 totals 15 residues. The ends were cut back, 1 base at V and 5 bases at J, with 10 bases in the middle. This CDR3 reads CASSLPGYNNSPLHF. CDR3 DNA sequence: TGTGCCAGCAGCTTGCCCGGTTATAATAATTCACCCCTCCACTTT.

The CDR3 loop reads CASSSHDAVPGQYF. Here the CDR3 DNA reads TGTGCCAGCAGTTCACATGACGCTGTACCGGGGCAGTACTTC. The chain carries TRBV28 and TRBJ2-7, with D hard to call. V was shortened by 4 bases and J by 9 bases, with 19 bases between the two germline ends. The CDR3 loop spans 14 amino acids. The germline V gene encodes CDR1 MDHEN and CDR2 SYDVKM.

The J gene is TRBJ2-7, the V gene TRBV19, with D perhaps matching TRBD1 (6 bases). Germline lookup yields CDR1 LNHDA and CDR2 SQIVND (reference sequence). The ends were cut back, 0 bases at V and 0 bases at J, with 12 bases in the middle. The CDR3 totals 16 residues. The CDR3 loop is CASSIDSGHFSYEQYF. CDR3 in DNA: TGTGCCAGTAGTATAGATTCGGGACACTTCTCCTACGAGCAGTACTTC.

This chain connects TRBV5-1 to TRBJ1-2; D ambiguous. Trimming took 4 bases from V and 8 from J, leaving 12 bases between them. From germline, CDR1 is SGHRS and CDR2 YFSETQ. CDR3 length equals 12 residues. The CDR3 coding sequence is TGCGCCAGCAGCACCGGCCCCGGGGGCTACACCTTC. Translating gives CASSTGPGGYTF.

The chain joins TRBV27 to TRBJ1-6, with a possible D match to TRBD1 (5 bases). CDR1 MNHEY and CDR2 SMNVEV come from the germline V gene (reference sequence). The CDR3 contains 16 residues. V was clipped by 5 bases and J by 6 bases, with 17 bases between them. CDR3 nucleotides: TGTGCCAGCAGTGTCTCCCGCCAGGGTATTAATTCACCCCTCCACTTT. It specifies CASSVSRQGINSPLHF.

This rearrangement joins TRBV29-1 to TRBJ1-1; 7 bases match TRBD1. With 6 bases clipped from V and 0 bases from J, the junction kept 1 base outside the gene matches. The germline CDR1 and CDR2 sequences are SQVTM and ANQGSEA. CDR3 length: 12 amino acids. CDR3 sequence reads: CSVDRLNTEAFF. The CDR3 DNA sequence: TGCAGCGTGGACAGGTTGAACACTGAAGCTTTCTTT.

The chain is built from TRBV7-6 and TRBJ2-7; 8 bases match TRBD1. The germline CDR1 and CDR2 sequences are SGHVS and FNYEAQ. With V trimmed by 4 bases and J by 4 bases, 3 bases remained unmatched. The CDR3 runs 13 residues. Here the CDR3 DNA reads TGTGCCAGCAGCTCGACAGGGGAATACGAGCAGTACTTC. Protein sequence: CASSSTGEYEQYF.

The chain couples TRBV7-9 to TRBJ2-1, with TRBD1 matching 7 bases. Trimming removed 3 bases from V and 0 bases from J; junction bases left unmatched: 2. Germline CDR1 and CDR2: SEHNR and FQNEAQ (reference sequence). The CDR3 totals 15 residues. CDR3 bases: TGTGCCAGCAGCTTTTCAGGGGGCTCCTACAATGAGCAGTTCTTC. Its translation is CASSFSGGSYNEQFF.

A few counts support this clone. The J gene is TRBJ2-3, the V gene TRBV9; 10 nucleotides match TRBD2. V lost 0 bases, J lost 5 bases, and 3 bases stayed unmatched. This CDR3 spans 15 amino acids. Germline-derived CDR1 and CDR2 are SGDLS and YYNGEE. CDR3: CASSVDGLAVDTQYF. CDR3 nucleotides: TGTGCCAGCAGCGTAGATGGACTAGCGGTAGATACGCAGTATTTT.

The genes are TRBV30 and TRBJ2-5, with TRBD2 matching over 7 bases. CDR1 is GTSNPN, CDR2 SVGIG, per germline (reference sequence). With V trimmed by 5 bases and J by 4 bases, 10 bases remained unmatched. The CDR3 extends over 14 amino acids. The CDR3 bases are TGTGCCTGGGGACTAGTTCTTTCGTCAGAGACCCAGTACTTC. It yields the protein CAWGLVLSSETQYF.

This sequence joins TRBV7-3 and TRBJ1-1; TRBD1 aligns across 7 bases. CDR3 length equals 13 residues. CDR1 is SGHTA, CDR2 FQGTGA, per germline. The trim removed 4 bases at V and 5 bases at J, leaving 4 bases unmatched. In DNA form, the CDR3 reads TGTGCCAGCAGCTCCAGGACAGGTACTGAAGCTTTCTTT. Amino acid sequence: CASSSRTGTEAFF. The variable domain in full, with the rest retrieved from reference TRBV7-3 and TRBJ1-1, is GAGVSQTPSNKVTEKGKYVELRCDPISGHTALYWYRQSLGQGPEFLIYFQGTGAADDSGLPNDRFFAVRPEGSVSTLKIQRTERGDSAVYLCASSSRTGTEAFFGQGTRLTVV.

The V and J genes are TRBV9 and TRBJ1-1; perhaps TRBD1 as D (5 bases). The length of the CDR3 is 16 residues. CDR1 is SGDLS, CDR2 YYNGEE, per germline. V shed 0 bases and J shed 0 bases, with 12 bases lying between them. CDR3 sequence: CASSVGGRGMNTEAFF. CDR3 DNA: TGTGCCAGCAGCGTAGGAGGGAGGGGAATGAACACTGAAGCTTTCTTT. Variable domain in full (rest from reference TRBV9 and TRBJ1-1): DSGVTQTPKHLITATGQRVTLRCSPRSGDLSVYWYQQSLDQGLQFLIQYYNGEERAKGNILERFSAQQFPDLHSELNLSSLELGDSALYFCASSVGGRGMNTEAFFGQGTRLTVV.

The chain couples TRBV20-1 to TRBJ1-1; 7 positions agree with TRBD1. CDR1 DFQATT and CDR2 SNEGSKA come from the germline V gene (reference sequence). V shed 6 bases and J 10 bases; nucleotides not matched to a gene: 5. The CDR3 loop spans 10 amino acids. The CDR3 DNA sequence: TGCAGTGCCGACAGGGATGGAGCTTTCTTT. Its translation is CSADRDGAFF.

A remark on this clone: The same CDR3 also results from other DNA sequences found in this sample. This chain uses TRBV28 with TRBJ1-2; the match to TRBD1 covers 8 bases. This CDR3 region has 13 residues. Germline-derived CDR1 and CDR2 are MDHEN and SYDVKM. The J segment lost 4 bases and the V segment lost 3 bases, leaving 1 base of the junction unmatched. The CDR3 region has the DNA TGTGCCAGCAGTTTCGGACAGGGCTATGGCTACACCTTC. This codes for CASSFGQGYGYTF.

V is TRBV12-3 or TRBV12-4 and J is TRBJ1-1; TRBD1 aligns across 7 bases. The CDR3 extends over 13 amino acids. Losses at the gene ends were 0 bases for V and 10 bases for J; bases not matched to a gene: 5. Written as DNA, the CDR3 is TGTGCCAGCAGTTTAGCGCTCAGGGGGACAGCTTTCTTT. Encoded protein: CASSLALRGTAFF.

The rearrangement joins TRBV7-9 to TRBJ2-1; D is undetermined. The germline gives CDR1 SEHNR, CDR2 FQNEAQ (reference sequence). The CDR3 covers 12 residues. Trimming left V 1 base short and J 10 bases short, with 8 bases between. The CDR3 DNA follows: TGTGCCAGCAGCTTAGGCGGTTGGGAGCAGTTCTTC. Amino acids: CASSLGGWEQFF.

The gene calls are TRBV9 and TRBJ1-4; D possibly corresponds to TRBD1 (6 bases). Trimming took 3 bases from V and 6 from J, leaving 21 bases between them. CDR1 and CDR2 from the germline V gene are SGDLS and YYNGEE. This CDR3 contains 17 residues. In DNA, the CDR3 is TGTGCCAGCAGCGGCGGAAAACTTCGGGGGGCATATGAAAAACTGTTTTTT. This sequence encodes CASSGGKLRGAYEKLFF.

This clone was counted a few times. The V call is TRBV27, the J call TRBJ1-4; TRBD1 is a possible D gene (6 bases). The CDR3 is 12 residues long. V lost 4 bases, J lost 6 bases, and 6 bases lay in between. Germline loops: CDR1 MNHEY, CDR2 SMNVEV (reference sequence). CDR3 loop: CASSSGDEKLFF. CDR3 coding DNA: TGTGCCAGCAGTTCAGGGGATGAAAAACTGTTTTTT.

The gene calls are TRBV5-8 and TRBJ2-5, with D maybe TRBD2 (5 bases). The CDR3 is made up of 17 amino acids. Deletions cut 4 bases from V and 1 base from J, with 20 bases between. CDR1 is SGHTS, CDR2 YDEGEE, per germline. The CDR3 reads CASSQAVGVWPQETQYF. The CDR3, as DNA: TGTGCCAGCAGCCAGGCCGTCGGGGTTTGGCCCCAAGAGACCCAGTACTTC.